The clone carrying this TCR beta chain was seen ten or more times. The source of the sample is a study of blood T cells in healthy people across ages. The CDR3 covers 17 residues. The J segment lost 3 bases and the V segment lost 3 bases, leaving 10 bases of the junction unmatched. Germline-derived CDR1 and CDR2 are SGHTA and FQGNSA. Alongside a J-beta primer mix, a sample-barcoded 5' primer served in a second PCR lasting 7 to 11 cycles. TCRdb reprocessed the 5' RACE reads with MiXCR, giving one entry per CDR3 protein. The table includes some 930,000 distinct CDR3 sequences, almost 30% detected once. In addition, the sample was reused for a study of T cells of mothers and their children. Turning to that study: Regardless of relatedness, pairs show thymic selection shaping TCR recombination output in a similar manner.

The sequence was collected from a woman aged 40 to 50 in good health. The chain links TRBV7-2 to TRBJ1-4; 7 nucleotides match TRBD1. Sequences were obtained from blood. The CDR3 reads CASSLNGGGKANEKLFF. The CDR3 coding sequence is TGTGCCAGCAGCTTGAACGGAGGGGGCAAGGCTAATGAAAAACTGTTTTTT.